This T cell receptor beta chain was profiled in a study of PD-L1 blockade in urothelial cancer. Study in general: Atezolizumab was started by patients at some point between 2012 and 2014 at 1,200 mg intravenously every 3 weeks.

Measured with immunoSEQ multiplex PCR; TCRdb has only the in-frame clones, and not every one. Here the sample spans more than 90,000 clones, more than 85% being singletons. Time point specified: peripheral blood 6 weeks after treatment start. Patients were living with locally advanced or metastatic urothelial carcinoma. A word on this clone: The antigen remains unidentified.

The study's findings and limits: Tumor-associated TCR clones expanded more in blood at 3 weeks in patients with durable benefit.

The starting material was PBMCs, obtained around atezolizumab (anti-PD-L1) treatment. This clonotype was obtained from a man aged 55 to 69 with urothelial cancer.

The DNA of the CDR3 is TGTGCCAGCAGTTGGACTAGCGACCCAGATACGCAGTATTTT. Translation: CASSWTSDPDTQYF. The chain carries TRBV7-2 and TRBJ2-3, with TRBD2 matching 9 bases. The CDR3 sequence is 14 residues long. Germline CDR1 and CDR2: SGHTA and FQGNSA. Unmatched junction bases numbered 5, after V lost 6 bases and J lost 4 bases.